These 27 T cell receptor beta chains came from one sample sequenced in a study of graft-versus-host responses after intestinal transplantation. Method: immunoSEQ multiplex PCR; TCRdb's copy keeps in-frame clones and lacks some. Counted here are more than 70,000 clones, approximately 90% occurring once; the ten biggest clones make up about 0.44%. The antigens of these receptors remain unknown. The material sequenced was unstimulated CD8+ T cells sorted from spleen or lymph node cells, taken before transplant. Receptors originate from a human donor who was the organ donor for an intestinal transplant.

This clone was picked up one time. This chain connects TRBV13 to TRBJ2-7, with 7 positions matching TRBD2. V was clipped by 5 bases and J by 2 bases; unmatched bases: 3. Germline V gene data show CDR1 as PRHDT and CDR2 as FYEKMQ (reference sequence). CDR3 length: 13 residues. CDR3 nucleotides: TGTGCCAGCAGCCCCGGGGGGACCTACGAGCAGTACTTC. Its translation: CASSPGGTYEQYF.

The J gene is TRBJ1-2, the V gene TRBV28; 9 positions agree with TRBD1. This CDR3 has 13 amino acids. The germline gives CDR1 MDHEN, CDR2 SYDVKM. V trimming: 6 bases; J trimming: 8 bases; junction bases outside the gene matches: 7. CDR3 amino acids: CASRKQGARGYTF. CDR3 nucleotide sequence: TGTGCCAGCAGAAAACAGGGGGCGCGAGGCTACACCTTC.

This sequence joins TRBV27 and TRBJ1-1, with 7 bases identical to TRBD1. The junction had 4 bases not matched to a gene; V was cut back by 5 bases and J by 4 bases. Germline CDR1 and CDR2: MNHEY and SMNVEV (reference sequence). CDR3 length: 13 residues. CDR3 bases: TGTGCCAGCAGTCTGGGACAGATCACTGAAGCTTTCTTT. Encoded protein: CASSLGQITEAFF.

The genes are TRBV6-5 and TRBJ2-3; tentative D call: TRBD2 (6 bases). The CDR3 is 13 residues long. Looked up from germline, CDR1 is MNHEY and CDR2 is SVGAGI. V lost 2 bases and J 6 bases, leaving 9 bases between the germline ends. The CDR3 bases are TGTGCCAGCAGTTACCCTGCGGGGGATACGCAGTATTTT. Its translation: CASSYPAGDTQYF.

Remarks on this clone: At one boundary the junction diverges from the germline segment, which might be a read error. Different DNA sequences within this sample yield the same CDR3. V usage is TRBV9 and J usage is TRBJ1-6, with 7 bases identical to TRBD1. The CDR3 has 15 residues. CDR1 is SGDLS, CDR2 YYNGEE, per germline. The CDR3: CASSLTQGINSPLHF. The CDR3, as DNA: TGCGCCAGCAGCCTCACACAGGGGATTAATTCACCCCTCCACTTT. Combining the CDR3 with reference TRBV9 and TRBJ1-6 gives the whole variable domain DSGVTQTPKHLITATGQRVTLRCSPRSGDLSVYWYQQSLDQGLQFLIQYYNGEERAKGNILERFSAQQFPDLHSELNLSSLELGDSALYFCASSLTQGINSPLHFGNGTRLTVT.

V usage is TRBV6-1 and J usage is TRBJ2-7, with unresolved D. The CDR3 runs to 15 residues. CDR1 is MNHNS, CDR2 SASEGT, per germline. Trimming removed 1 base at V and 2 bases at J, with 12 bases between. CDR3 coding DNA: TGTGCCAGCAGTGAAGTCTTCGGTGGTACCTACGAGCAGTACTTC. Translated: CASSEVFGGTYEQYF.

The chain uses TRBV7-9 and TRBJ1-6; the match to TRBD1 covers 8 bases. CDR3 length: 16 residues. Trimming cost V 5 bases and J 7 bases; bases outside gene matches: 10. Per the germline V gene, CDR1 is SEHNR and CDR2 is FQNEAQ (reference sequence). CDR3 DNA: TGTGCCAGCAGCCCCGGACAGGGCGGCGGGAATTCACCCCTCCACTTT. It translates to CASSPGQGGGNSPLHF.

DNA of the CDR3: TGTGCCAGCAGCCTAGTTAGGGGTCAGGACACTGAAGCTTTCTTT. As protein: CASSLVRGQDTEAFF. The chain recombines TRBV5-6 with TRBJ1-1, with D perhaps matching TRBD1 (5 bases). The ends were cut back, 4 bases at V and 3 bases at J, with 16 bases in the middle. Per germline, CDR1 SGHDT and CDR2 YYEEEE. The CDR3 sequence is 15 residues long.

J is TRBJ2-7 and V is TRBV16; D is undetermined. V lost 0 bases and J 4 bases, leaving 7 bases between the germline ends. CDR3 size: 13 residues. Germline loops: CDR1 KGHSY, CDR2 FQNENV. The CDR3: CASSQSRQYEQYF. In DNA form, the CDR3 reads TGTGCCAGCAGCCAATCGAGGCAGTACGAGCAGTACTTC.

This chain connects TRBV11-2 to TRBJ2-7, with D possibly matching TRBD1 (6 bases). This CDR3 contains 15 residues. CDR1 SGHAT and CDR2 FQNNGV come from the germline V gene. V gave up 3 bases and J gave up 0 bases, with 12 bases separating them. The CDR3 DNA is TGTGCCAGCAGCTTCTTCCGGGACAACTCCTACGAGCAGTACTTC. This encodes CASSFFRDNSYEQYF.

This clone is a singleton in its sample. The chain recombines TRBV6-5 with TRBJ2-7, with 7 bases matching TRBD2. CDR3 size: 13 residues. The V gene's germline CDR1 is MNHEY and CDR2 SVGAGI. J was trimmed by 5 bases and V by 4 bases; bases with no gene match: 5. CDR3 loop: CASSWGGTHEQYF. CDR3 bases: TGTGCCAGCAGTTGGGGGGGAACCCACGAGCAGTACTTC.

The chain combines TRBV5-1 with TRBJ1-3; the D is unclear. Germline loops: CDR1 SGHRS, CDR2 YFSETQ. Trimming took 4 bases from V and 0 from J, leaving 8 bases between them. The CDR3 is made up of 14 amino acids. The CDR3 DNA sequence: TGCGCCAGCAGCCACGACTCCTCTGGAAACACCATATATTTT. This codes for CASSHDSSGNTIYF. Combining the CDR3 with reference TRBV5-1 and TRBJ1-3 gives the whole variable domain KAGVTQTPRYLIKTRGQQVTLSCSPISGHRSVSWYQQTPGQGLQFLFEYFSETQRNKGNFPGRFSGRQFSNSRSEMNVSTLELGDSALYLCASSHDSSGNTIYFGEGSWLTVV.

The CDR3 loop is CASSQTGSHEQYF. DNA of the CDR3: TGCGCCAGCAGCCAGACAGGGTCCCACGAGCAGTACTTC. The chain is built from TRBV4-3 and TRBJ2-7, with 7 bases that match TRBD1. V dropped 3 bases and J dropped 5; count of bases not matched to a gene: 4. The CDR3 has 13 residues. CDR1 is LGHNA and CDR2 is YSLEER in the germline V gene.

The CDR3 spells CASSPVGAYEQYF. The CDR3 DNA sequence: TGTGCCAGCAGCCCCGTAGGGGCCTACGAGCAGTACTTC. The chain joins TRBV5-6 to TRBJ2-7; tentatively, D is TRBD1 (5 bases). CDR3 length: 13 residues. Trimming pared 4 bases from V and 2 bases from J, leaving 10 bases between. CDR1 and CDR2 (germline): SGHDT, YYEEEE.

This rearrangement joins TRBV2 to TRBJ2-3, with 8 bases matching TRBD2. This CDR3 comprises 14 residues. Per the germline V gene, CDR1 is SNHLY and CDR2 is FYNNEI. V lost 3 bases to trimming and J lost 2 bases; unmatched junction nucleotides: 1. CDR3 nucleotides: TGTGCCAGCAGTGACGGGGGGGTCACAGATACGCAGTATTTT. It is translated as CASSDGGVTDTQYF.

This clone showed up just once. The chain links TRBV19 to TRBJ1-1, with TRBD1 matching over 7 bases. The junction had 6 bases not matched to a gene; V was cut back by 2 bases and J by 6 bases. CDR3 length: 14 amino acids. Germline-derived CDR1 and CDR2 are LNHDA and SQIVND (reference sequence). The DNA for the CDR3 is TGTGCCAGTAGTATAACGAGGGGGCATCCTGAAGCTTTCTTT. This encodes CASSITRGHPEAFF.

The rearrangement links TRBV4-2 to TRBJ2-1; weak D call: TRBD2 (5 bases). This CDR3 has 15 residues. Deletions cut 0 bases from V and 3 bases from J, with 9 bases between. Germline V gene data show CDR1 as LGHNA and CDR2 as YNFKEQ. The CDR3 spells CASSQESGIYNEQFF. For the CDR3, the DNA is TGTGCCAGCAGCCAAGAATCGGGAATCTACAATGAGCAGTTCTTC.

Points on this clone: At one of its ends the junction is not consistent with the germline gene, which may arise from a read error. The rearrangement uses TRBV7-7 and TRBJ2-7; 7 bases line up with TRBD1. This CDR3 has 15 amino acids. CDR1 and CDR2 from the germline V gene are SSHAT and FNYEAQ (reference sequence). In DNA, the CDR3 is TGTGCTAGCAGCTTACCTCGGACAGGTCGGCACGAGCAGTACTTC. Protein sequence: CASSLPRTGRHEQYF.

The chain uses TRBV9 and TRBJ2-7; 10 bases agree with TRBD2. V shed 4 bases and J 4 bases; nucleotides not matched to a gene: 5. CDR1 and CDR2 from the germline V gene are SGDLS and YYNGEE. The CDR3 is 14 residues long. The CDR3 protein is CASSPSGGAYEQYF. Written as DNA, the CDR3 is TGTGCCAGCAGCCCCAGCGGGGGGGCATACGAGCAGTACTTC. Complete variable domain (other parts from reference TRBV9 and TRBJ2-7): DSGVTQTPKHLITATGQRVTLRCSPRSGDLSVYWYQQSLDQGLQFLIQYYNGEERAKGNILERFSAQQFPDLHSELNLSSLELGDSALYFCASSPSGGAYEQYFGPGTRLTVT.

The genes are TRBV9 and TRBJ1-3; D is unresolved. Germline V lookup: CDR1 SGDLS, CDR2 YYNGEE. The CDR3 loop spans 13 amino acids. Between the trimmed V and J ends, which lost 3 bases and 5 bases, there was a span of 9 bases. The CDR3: CASSAGNRNTIYF. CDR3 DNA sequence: TGTGCCAGCAGCGCAGGCAATAGAAACACCATATATTTT.

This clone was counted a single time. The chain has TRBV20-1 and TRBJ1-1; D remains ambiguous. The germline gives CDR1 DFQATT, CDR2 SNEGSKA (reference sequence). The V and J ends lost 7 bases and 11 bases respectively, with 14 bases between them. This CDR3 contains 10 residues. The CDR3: CSVEVLRAFF. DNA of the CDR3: TGCAGTGTCGAGGTTCTGCGCGCTTTCTTT.

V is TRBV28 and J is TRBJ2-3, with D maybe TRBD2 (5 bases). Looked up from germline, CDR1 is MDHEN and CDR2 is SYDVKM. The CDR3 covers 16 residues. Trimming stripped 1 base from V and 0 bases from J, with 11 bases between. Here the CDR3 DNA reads TGTGCCAGCAGTTTATATGTGACGGGAAGCACAGATACGCAGTATTTT. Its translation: CASSLYVTGSTDTQYF.

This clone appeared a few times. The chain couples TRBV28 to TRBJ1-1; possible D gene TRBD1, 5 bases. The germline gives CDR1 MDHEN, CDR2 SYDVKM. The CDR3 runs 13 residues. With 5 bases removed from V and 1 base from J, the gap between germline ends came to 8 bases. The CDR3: CASSHRRNTEAFF. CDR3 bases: TGTGCCAGCAGTCACAGGAGGAACACTGAAGCTTTCTTT.

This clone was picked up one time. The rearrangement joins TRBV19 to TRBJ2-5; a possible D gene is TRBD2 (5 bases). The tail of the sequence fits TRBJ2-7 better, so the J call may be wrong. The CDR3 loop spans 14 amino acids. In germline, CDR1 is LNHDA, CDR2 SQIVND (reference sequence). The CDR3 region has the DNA TGTGCCCCTCAACACTTGGAGGCTACCTACGAGCAGTACTTC. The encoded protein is CAPQHLEATYEQYF.

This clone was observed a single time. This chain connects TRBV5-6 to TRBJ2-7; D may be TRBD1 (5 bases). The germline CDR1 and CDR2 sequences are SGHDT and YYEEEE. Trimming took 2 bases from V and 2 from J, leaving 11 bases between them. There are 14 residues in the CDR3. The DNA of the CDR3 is TGTGCCAGCAGCTTCTCAGGGATGACCTACGAGCAGTACTTC. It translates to CASSFSGMTYEQYF. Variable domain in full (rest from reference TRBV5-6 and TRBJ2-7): DAGVTQSPTHLIKTRGQQVTLRCSPKSGHDTVSWYQQALGQGPQFIFQYYEEEERQRGNFPDRFSGHQFPNYSSELNVNALLLGDSALYLCASSFSGMTYEQYFGPGTRLTVT.

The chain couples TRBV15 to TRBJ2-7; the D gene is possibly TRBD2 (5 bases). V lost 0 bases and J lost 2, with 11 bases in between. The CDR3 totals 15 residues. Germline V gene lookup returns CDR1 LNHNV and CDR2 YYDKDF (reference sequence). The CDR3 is CATSRDPGKTYEQYF. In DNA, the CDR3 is TGTGCCACCAGCAGAGACCCGGGGAAAACCTACGAGCAGTACTTC. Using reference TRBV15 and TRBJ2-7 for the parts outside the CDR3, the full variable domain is DAMVIQNPRYQVTQFGKPVTLSCSQTLNHNVMYWYQQKSSQAPKLLFHYYDKDFNNEADTPDNFQSRRPNTSFCFLDIRSPGLGDTAMYLCATSRDPGKTYEQYFGPGTRLTVT.

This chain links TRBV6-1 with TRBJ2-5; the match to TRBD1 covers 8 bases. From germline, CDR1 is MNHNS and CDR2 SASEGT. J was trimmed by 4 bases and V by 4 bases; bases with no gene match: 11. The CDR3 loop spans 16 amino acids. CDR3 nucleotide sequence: TGTGCCAGCAGTGTCATGGCAGGGGGCACCGGAGAGACCCAGTACTTC. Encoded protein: CASSVMAGGTGETQYF.